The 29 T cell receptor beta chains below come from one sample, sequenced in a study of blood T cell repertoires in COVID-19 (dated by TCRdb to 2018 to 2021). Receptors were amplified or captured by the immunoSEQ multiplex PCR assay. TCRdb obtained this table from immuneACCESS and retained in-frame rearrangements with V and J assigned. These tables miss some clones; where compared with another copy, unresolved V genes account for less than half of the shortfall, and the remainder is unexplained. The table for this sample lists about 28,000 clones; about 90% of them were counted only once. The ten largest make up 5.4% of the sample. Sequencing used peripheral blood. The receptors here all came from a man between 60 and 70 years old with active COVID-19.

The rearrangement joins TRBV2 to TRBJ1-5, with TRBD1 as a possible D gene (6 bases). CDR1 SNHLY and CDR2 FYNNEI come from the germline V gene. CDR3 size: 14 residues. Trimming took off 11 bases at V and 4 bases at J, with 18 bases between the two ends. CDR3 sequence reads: CALNRGDKNQPQHF. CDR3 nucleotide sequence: TGTGCCTTAAACCGAGGGGACAAGAATCAGCCCCAGCATTTT.

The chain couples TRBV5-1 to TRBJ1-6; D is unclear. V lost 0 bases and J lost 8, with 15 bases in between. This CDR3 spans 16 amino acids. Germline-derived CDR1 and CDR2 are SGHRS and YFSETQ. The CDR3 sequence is CASSLVSTNSDSPLHF. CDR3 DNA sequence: TGCGCCAGCAGCTTGGTTTCGACTAACTCGGATTCACCCCTCCACTTT.

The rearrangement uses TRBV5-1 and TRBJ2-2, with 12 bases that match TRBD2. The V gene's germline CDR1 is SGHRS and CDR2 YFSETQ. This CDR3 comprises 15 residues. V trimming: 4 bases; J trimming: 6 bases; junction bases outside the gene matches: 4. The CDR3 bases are TGCGCCAGCAGCCTGCGGACTAGCGGGGCCGGGGAGCTGTTTTTT. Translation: CASSLRTSGAGELFF.

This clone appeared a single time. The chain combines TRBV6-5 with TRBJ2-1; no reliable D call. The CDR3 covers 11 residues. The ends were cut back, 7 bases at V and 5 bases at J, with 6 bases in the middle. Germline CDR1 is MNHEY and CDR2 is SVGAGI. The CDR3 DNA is TGTGCCAGCACCCATGACAATGAGCAGTTCTTC. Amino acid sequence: CASTHDNEQFF.

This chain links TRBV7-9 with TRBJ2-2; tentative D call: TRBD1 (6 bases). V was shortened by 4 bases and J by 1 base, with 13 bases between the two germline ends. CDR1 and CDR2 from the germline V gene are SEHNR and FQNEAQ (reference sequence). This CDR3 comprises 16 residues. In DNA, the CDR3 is TGTGCCAGCAGCTCCGCTCCGGGACAGAACACCGGGGAGCTGTTTTTT. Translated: CASSSAPGQNTGELFF. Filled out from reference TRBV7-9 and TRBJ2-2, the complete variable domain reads DTGVSQNPRHKITKRGQNVTFRCDPISEHNRLYWYRQTLGQGPEFLTYFQNEAQLEKSRLLSDRFSAERPKGSFSTLEIQRTEQGDSAMYLCASSSAPGQNTGELFFGEGSRLTVL.

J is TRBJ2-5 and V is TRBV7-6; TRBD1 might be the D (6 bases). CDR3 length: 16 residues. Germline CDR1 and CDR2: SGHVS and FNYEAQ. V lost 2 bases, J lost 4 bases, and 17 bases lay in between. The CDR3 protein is CASSLPDSGVGETQYF. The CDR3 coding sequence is TGTGCCAGCAGCTTACCGGACAGCGGTGTGGGAGAGACCCAGTACTTC.

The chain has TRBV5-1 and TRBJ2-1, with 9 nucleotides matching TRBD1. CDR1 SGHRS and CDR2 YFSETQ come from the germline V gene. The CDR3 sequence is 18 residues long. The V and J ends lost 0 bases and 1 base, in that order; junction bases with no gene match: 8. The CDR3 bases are TGCGCCAGCAGCTTGGACCCACCGGGACAGGGTTCCTACAATGAGCAGTTCTTC. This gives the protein CASSLDPPGQGSYNEQFF.

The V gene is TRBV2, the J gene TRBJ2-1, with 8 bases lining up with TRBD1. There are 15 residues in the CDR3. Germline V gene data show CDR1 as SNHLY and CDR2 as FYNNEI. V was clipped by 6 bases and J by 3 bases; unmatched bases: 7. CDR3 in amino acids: CASRRQGLVYNEQFF. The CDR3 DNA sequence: TGTGCCAGCAGAAGACAGGGGCTGGTCTACAATGAGCAGTTCTTC.

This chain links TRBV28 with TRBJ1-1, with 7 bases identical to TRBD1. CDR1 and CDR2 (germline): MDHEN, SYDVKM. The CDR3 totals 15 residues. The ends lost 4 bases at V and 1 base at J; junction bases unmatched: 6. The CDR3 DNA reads TGTGCCAGCAGTTCCCCAGGGGGTACGAACACTGAAGCTTTCTTT. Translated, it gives CASSSPGGTNTEAFF.

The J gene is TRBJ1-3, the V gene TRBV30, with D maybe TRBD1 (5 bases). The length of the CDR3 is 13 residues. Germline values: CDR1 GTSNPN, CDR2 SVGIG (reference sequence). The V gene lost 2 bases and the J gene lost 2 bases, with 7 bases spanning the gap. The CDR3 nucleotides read TGTGCCTGGAGTCCAGGGCCTGGAAACACCATATATTTT. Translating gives CAWSPGPGNTIYF.

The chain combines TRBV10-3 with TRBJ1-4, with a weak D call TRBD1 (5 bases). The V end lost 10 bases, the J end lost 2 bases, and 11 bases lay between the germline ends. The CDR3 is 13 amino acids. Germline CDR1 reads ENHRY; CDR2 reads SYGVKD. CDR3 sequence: CATRGGTNEKLFF. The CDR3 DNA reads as TGTGCCACAAGGGGAGGGACTAATGAAAAACTGTTTTTT.

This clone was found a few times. The CDR3 loop is CASSAKGEPGELFF. CDR3 DNA: TGTGCCAGCAGCGCGAAAGGGGAACCGGGGGAGCTGTTTTTT. The chain recombines TRBV9 with TRBJ2-2; tentative D call: TRBD1 (5 bases). The CDR3 is 14 amino acids. Germline CDR1 SGDLS, CDR2 YYNGEE. The V and J ends lost 3 bases and 8 bases respectively, with 14 bases between them.

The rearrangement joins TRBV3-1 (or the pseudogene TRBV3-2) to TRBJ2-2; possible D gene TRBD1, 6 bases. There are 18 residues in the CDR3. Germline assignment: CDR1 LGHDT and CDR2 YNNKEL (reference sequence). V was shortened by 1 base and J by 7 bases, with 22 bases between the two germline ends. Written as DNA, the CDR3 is TGTGCCAGCAGCCAAGTCTTAGGGGCAGGGGCCAGTGGCGGGGAGCTGTTTTTT. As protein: CASSQVLGAGASGGELFF.

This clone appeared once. CDR3 coding DNA: TGTGCCAGCAGCCAGTACAGGACTGGAAACACCATATATTTT. Amino acids: CASSQYRTGNTIYF. The chain recombines TRBV14 with TRBJ1-3; tentative D call: TRBD1 (5 bases). Trimming cost V 3 bases and J 2 bases, with 8 bases left between them. The CDR3 loop spans 14 amino acids. The germline CDR1 and CDR2 sequences are SGHDN and FVKESK.

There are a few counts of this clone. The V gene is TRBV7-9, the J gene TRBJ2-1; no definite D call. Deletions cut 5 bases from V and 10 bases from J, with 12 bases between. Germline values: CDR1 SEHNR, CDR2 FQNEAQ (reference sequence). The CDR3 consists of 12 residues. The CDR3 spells CASSPPLGEQFF. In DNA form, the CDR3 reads TGTGCCAGCAGCCCCCCTCTGGGCGAGCAGTTCTTC. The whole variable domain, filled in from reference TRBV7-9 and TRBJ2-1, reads DTGVSQNPRHKITKRGQNVTFRCDPISEHNRLYWYRQTLGQGPEFLTYFQNEAQLEKSRLLSDRFSAERPKGSFSTLEIQRTEQGDSAMYLCASSPPLGEQFFGPGTRLTVL.

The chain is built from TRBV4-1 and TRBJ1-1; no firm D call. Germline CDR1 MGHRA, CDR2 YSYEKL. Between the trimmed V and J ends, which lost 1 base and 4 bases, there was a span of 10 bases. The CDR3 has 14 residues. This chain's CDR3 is CASSQVGRSTEAFF. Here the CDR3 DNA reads TGCGCCAGCAGCCAAGTTGGGAGGTCCACTGAAGCTTTCTTT.

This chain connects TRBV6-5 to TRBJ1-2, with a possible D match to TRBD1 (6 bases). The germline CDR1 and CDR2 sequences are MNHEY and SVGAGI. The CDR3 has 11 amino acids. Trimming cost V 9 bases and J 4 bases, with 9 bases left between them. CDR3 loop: CASMDSYGYTF. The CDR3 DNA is TGTGCCAGTATGGACAGCTATGGCTACACCTTC.

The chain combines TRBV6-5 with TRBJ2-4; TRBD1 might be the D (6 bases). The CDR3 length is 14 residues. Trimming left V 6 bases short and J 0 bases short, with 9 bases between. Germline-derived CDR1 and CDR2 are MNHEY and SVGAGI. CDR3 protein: CASRDSLAKNIQYF. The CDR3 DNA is TGTGCCAGCAGGGACAGTCTAGCCAAAAACATTCAGTACTTC.

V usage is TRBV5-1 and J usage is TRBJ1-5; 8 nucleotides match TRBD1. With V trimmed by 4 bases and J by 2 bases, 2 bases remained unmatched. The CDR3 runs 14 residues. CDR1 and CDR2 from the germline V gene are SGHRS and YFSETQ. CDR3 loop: CASSPGQGNQPQHF. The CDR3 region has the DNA TGCGCCAGCAGCCCGGGACAGGGCAATCAGCCCCAGCATTTT.

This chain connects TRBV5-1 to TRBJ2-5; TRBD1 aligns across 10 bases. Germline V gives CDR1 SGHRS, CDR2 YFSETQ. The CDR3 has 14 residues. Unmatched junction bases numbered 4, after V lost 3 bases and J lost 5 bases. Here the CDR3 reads CASSSGTGVETQYF. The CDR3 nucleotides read TGCGCCAGCAGCTCCGGGACAGGGGTGGAGACCCAGTACTTC.

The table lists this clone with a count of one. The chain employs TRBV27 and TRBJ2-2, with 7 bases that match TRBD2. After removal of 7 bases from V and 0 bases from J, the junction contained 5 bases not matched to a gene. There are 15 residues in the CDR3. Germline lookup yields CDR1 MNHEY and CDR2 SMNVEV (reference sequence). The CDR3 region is CASNLGGANTGELFF. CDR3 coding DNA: TGTGCCAGCAATCTTGGGGGGGCGAACACCGGGGAGCTGTTTTTT.

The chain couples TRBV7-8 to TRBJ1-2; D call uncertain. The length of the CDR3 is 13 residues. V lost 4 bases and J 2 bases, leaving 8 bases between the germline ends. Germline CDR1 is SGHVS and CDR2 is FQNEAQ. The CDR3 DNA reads TGTGCCAGCAGCTCACACCAAAACTATGGCTACACCTTC. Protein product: CASSSHQNYGYTF.

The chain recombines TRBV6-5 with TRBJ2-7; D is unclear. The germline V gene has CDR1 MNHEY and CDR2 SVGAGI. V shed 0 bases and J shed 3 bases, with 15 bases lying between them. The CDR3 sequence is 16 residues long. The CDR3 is CASSYSAGAVVYEQYF. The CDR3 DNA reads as TGTGCCAGCAGTTACTCGGCAGGTGCCGTCGTCTACGAGCAGTACTTC.

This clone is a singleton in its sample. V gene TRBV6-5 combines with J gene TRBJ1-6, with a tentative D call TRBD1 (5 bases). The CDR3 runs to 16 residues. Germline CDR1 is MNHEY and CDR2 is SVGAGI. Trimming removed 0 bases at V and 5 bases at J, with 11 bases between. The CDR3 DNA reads TGTGCCAGCAGTTACTCGAAACGGGGGAATAATTCACCCCTCCACTTT. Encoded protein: CASSYSKRGNNSPLHF.

This CDR3 is CASSLGSALNEQFF. The DNA of the CDR3 is TGTGCCAGCAGCTTAGGTAGCGCGCTGAATGAGCAGTTCTTC. This chain uses TRBV7-2 with TRBJ2-1, with D perhaps TRBD2 (5 bases). The CDR3 is 14 amino acids. Germline V gene data show CDR1 as SGHTA and CDR2 as FQGNSA. Trimming removed 1 base at V and 7 bases at J, with 11 bases between.

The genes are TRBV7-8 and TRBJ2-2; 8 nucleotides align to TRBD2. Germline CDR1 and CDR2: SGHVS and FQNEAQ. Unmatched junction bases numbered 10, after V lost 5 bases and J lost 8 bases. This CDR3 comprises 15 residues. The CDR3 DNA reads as TGTGCCAGCAGCGTGGACCGGGGGGGATCTGGGGAGCTGTTTTTT. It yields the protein CASSVDRGGSGELFF. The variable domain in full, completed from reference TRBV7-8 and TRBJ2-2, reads GAGVSQSPRYKVAKRGQDVALRCDPISGHVSLFWYQQALGQGPEFLTYFQNEAQLDKSGLPSDRFFAERPEGSVSTLKIQRTQQEDSAVYLCASSVDRGGSGELFFGEGSRLTVL.

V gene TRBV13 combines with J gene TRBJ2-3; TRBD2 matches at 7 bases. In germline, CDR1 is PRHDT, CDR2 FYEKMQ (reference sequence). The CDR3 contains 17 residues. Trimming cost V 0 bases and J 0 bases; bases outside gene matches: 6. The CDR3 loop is CASSLGGRLHSTDTQYF. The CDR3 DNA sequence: TGTGCCAGCAGCTTAGGCGGGAGGCTTCACAGCACAGATACGCAGTATTTT. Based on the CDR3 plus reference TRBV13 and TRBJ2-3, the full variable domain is AAGVIQSPRHLIKEKRETATLKCYPIPRHDTVYWYQQGPGQDPQFLISFYEKMQSDKGSIPDRFSAQQFSDYHSELNMSSLELGDSALYFCASSLGGRLHSTDTQYFGPGTRLTVL.

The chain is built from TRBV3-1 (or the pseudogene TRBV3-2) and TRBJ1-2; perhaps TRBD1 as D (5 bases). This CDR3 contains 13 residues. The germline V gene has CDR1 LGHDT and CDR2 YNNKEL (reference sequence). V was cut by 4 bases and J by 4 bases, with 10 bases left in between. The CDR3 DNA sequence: TGTGCCAGCAGCCTGCAGGGTGCCTATGGCTACACCTTC. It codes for CASSLQGAYGYTF.

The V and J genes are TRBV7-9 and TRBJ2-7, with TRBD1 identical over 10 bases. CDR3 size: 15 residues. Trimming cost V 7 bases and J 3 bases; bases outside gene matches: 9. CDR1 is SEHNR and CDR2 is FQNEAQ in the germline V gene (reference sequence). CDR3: CASTKGGQGYYEQYF. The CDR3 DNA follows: TGTGCCAGCACCAAAGGGGGACAGGGGTACTACGAGCAGTACTTC.